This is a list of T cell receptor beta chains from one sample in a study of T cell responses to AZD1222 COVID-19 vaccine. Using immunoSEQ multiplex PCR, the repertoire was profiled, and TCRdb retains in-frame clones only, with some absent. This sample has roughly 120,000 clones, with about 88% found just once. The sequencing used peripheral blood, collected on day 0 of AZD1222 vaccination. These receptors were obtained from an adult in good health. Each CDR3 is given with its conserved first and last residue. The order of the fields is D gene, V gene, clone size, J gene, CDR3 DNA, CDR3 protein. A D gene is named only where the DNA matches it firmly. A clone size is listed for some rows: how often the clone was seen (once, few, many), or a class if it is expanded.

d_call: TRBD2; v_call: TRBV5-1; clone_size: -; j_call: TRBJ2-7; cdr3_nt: TGCGCCAGCAGCCCAGACCGGGGGGGCCCGTACTACGAGCAGTACTTC; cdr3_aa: CASSPDRGGPYYEQYF
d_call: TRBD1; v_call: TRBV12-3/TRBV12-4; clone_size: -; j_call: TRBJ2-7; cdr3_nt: TGTGCCAGCAGTTTAGGGCACAGGGGTGAGCAGTACTTC; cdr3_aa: CASSLGHRGEQYF
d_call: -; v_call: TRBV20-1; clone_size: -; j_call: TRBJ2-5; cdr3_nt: TGCAGTGCCCACCTCGCGGAGACCCAGTACTTC; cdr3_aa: CSAHLAETQYF
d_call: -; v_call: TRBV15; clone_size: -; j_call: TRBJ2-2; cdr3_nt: TGTGCCACCAGCAGAGTAACCGGGGAGCTGTTTTTT; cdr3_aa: CATSRVTGELFF
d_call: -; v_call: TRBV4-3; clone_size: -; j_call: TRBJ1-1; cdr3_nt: TGCGCCAGCAGCCGAAGTCTCCAGTCGAACACTGAAGCTTTCTTT; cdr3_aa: CASSRSLQSNTEAFF
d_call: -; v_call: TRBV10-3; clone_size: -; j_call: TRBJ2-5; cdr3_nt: TGTGCCATCAGTGAGTCTACCCAGGGAGAGACCCAGTACTTC; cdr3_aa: CAISESTQGETQYF
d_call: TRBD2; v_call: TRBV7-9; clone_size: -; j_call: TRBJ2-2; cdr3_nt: TGTGCCAGCAGCGGGCGGGAGTCGGGCACCGGGGAGCTGTTTTTT; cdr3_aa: CASSGRESGTGELFF
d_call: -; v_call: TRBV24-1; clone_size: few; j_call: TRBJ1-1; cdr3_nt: TGTGCCACCGTGGGTCCTATGAACACTGAAGCTTTCTTT; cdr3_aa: CATVGPMNTEAFF
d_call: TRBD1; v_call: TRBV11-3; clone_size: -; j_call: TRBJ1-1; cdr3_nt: TGTGCCAGCAGGTCTGGACAGGGCGGTGACACTGAAGCTTTCTTT; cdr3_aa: CASRSGQGGDTEAFF
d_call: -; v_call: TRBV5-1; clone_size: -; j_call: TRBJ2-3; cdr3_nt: TGCGCCAGCAGCTTGCGGTCACTAGCCAACCCCACAGATACGCAGTATTTT; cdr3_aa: CASSLRSLANPTDTQYF
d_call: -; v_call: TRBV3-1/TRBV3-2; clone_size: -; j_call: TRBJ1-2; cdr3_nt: TGTGCCAGCAGCCAAGCGAAGGTCTATGGCTACACCTTC; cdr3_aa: CASSQAKVYGYTF
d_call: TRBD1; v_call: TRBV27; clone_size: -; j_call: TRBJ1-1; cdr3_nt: TGTGCCAGCAGTTTATACTACAGGGGTGGGAACACTGAAGCTTTCTTT; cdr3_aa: CASSLYYRGGNTEAFF
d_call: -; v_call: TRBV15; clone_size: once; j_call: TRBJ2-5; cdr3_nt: TGTGCCACCAGCAGAGCACCGGGCCCGGTCAACTTC; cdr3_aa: CATSRAPGPVNF
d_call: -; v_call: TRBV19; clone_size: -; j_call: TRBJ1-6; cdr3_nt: TGTGCCAGTAGTATCCTACTAGGAGATGGTGGAAATTCACCCCTCCACTTT; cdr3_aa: CASSILLGDGGNSPLHF
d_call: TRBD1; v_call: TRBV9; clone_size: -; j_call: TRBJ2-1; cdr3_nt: TGTGCCAGCAGCGGTTGGACAGGGGGCTATGAGCAGTTCTTC; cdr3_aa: CASSGWTGGYEQFF
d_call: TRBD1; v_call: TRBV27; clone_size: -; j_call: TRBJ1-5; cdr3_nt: TGTGCCAGCAGCTTCCTACCGACAGGGGAGGGAGTCCAGCCCCAGCATTTT; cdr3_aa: CASSFLPTGEGVQPQHF
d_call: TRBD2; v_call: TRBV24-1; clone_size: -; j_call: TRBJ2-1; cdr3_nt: TGTGCCACCAGCGGGACTAGCGGGGGCTCCTACAATGAGCAGTTCTTC; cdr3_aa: CATSGTSGGSYNEQFF
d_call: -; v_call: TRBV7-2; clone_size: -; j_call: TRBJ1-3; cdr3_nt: TGTGCCAGCAGCTTAACAGGACCCAGCTCTGGAAACACCATATATTTT; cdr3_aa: CASSLTGPSSGNTIYF
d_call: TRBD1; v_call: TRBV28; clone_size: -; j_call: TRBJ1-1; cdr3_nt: TGTGCCAGCAGTGTCGACAGGGGGAACACTGAAGCTTTCTTT; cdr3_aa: CASSVDRGNTEAFF
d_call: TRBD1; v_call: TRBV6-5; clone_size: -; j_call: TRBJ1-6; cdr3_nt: TGTGCCAGCGCGGGACAGGGGAATTCACCCCTCCACTTT; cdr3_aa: CASAGQGNSPLHF
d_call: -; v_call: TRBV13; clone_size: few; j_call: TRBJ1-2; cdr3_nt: TGTGCCAGCAGCTTAGCAAGGGCAGCTACCGACAACTATGGCTACACCTTC; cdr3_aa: CASSLARAATDNYGYTF
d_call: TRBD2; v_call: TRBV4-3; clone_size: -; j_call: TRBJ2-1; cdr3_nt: TGCGCCAGCAGCTCCGGGACTAGCGGGGGCAATGAGCAGTTCTTC; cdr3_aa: CASSSGTSGGNEQFF
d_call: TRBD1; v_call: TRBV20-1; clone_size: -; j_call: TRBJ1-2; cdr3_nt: TGCAGTGCTACTGAGGACAGGGGGCTTTATGGCTACACCTTC; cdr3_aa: CSATEDRGLYGYTF
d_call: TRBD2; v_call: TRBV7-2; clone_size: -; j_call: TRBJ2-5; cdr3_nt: TGTGCCAGCAGCGCCCGGGAGGGACGCCAAGAGACCCAGTACTTC; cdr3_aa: CASSAREGRQETQYF
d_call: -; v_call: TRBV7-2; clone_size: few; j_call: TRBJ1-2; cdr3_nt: TGTGCCAGCAGCCCCGGGCCCGGATGGGGCTACACCTTC; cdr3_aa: CASSPGPGWGYTF
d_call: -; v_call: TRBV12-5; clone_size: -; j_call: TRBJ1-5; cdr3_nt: TGTGCTAGTGGTTTCGGCGGGGGGGCGCATAATCAGCCCCAGCATTTT; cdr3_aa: CASGFGGGAHNQPQHF
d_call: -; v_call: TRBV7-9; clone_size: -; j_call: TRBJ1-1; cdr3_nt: TGTGCCAGCAGCTCTACAGAGGCACTTGAAGCTTTCTTT; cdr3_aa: CASSSTEALEAFF
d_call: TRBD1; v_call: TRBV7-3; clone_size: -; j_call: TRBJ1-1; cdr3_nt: TGTGCCAGCAGCGCGTCAGGGGGCACTGAAGCTTTCTTT; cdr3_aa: CASSASGGTEAFF
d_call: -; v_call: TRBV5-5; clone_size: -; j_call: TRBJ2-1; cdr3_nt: TGTGCCAGCAGGACGGTCATGGGGCCCAATGAGCAGTTCTTC; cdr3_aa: CASRTVMGPNEQFF
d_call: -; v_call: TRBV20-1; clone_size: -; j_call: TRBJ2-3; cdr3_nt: TGCAGTGCTGCCGATTTTGATACGCAGTATTTT; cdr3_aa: CSAADFDTQYF
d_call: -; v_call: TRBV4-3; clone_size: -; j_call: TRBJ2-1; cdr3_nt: TGCGCCAGCAGCCAACCCGACAGTCACGGCCACAATGAGCAGTTCTTC; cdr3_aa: CASSQPDSHGHNEQFF
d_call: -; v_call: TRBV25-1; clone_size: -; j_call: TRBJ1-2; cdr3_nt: TGTGCCAGCTCCGAGCGGGGATACTATGGCTACACCTTC; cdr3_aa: CASSERGYYGYTF
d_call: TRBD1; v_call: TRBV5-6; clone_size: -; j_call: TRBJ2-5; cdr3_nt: TGTGCCAGCAGCTTCCCCCCGGCTGGGACAGGGAGTTTAGAGACCCAGTACTTC; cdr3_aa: CASSFPPAGTGSLETQYF
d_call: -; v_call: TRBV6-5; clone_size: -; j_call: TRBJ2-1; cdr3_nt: TGTGCCAGCAGCCTGGACGGGAATGAGCAGTTCTTC; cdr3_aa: CASSLDGNEQFF
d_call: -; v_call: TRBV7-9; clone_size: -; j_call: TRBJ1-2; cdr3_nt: TGTGCCAGCAGCCCGACAGGCTCCTATGGCTACACCTTC; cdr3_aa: CASSPTGSYGYTF
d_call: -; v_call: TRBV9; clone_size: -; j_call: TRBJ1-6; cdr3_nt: TGTGCCAGCAGCGTAGAGGGTAGTTGGGGAACCCTCCACTTT; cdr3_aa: CASSVEGSWGTLHF
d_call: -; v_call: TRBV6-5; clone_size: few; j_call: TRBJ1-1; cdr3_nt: TGTGCCAGCAGTCCCGGGACCTCAGGGAGGACTGAAGCTTTCTTT; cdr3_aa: CASSPGTSGRTEAFF
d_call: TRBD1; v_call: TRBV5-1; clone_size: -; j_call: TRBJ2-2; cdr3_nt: TGCGCCAGCTATATGGACAGGTCGAACACCGGGGAGCTGTTTTTT; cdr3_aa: CASYMDRSNTGELFF
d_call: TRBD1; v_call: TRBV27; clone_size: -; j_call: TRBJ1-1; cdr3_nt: TGTGCCAGCAGTTTATCCGGGACAGCAAACACTGAAGCTTTCTTT; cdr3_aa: CASSLSGTANTEAFF
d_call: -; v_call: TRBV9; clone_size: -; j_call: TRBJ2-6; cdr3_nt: TGTGCCAGCAGCGTAGAGTCGGTATCTGGGGCCAACGTCCTGACTTTC; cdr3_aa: CASSVESVSGANVLTF
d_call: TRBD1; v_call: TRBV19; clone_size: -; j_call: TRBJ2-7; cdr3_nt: TGTGCCAGTAGTCCGACAGGGTTCTACGAGCAGTACTTC; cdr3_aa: CASSPTGFYEQYF
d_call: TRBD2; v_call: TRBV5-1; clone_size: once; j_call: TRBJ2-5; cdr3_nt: TGCGCCAGCAGTCTAGCGGGGGGCCTAGAGACCCAGTACTTC; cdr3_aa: CASSLAGGLETQYF
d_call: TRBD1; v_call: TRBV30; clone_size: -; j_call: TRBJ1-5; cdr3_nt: TGTGCCTGGAGTGTACAGGGGGGACAGCCCCAGCATTTT; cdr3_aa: CAWSVQGGQPQHF
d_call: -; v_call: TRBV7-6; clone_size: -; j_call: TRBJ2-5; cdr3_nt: TGTGCCAGCAGCTTACAACCCAGCGGCGAGACCCAGTACTTC; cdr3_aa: CASSLQPSGETQYF
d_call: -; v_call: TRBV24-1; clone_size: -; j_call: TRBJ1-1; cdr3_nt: TGTGCCACCACGGGAACCAACACTGAAGCTTTCTTT; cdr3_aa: CATTGTNTEAFF